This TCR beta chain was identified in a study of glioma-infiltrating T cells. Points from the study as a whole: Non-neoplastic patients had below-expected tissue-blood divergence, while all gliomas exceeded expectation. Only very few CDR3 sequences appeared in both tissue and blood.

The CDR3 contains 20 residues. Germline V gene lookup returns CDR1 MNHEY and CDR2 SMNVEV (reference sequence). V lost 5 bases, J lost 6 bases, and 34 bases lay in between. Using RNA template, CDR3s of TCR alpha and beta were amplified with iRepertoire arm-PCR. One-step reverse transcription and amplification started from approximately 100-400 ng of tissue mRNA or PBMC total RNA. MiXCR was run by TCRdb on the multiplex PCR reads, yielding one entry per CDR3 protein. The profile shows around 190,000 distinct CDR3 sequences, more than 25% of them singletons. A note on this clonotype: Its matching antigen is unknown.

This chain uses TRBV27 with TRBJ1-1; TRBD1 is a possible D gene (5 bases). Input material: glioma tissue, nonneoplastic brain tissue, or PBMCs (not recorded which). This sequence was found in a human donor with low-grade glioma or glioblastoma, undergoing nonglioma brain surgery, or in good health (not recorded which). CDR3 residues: CASSRGLAGGGAGIVAEAFF. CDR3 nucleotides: TGTGCCAGCAGTCGCGGACTAGCGGGAGGAGGGGCAGGCATCGTCGCTGAAGCTTTCTTT.